These 20 T cell receptor beta chains came from one sample sequenced in a study of Ad26.COV2.S vaccination and SARS-CoV-2 variants. Stated treatment: 15 to 20 received Ad26.COV2.S at low or high dose, single or two shots; about five received placebo; per-sample allocation not given. On day 63 after the first injection, vaccine and placebo recipients gave samples. Using immunoSEQ multiplex PCR, the repertoire was profiled, and TCRdb retains in-frame clones only, with some absent. The sample has 410,000 or so clones; over 75% are singletons. This material consisted of peripheral blood, taken in a trial of Ad26.COV2.S vaccine versus placebo. The receptors were gathered from a person aged 18-60 years who received the Ad26.COV2.S COVID-19 vaccine or a placebo.

This clone was observed a few times. V is TRBV11-3 and J is TRBJ2-3; no reliable D call. The CDR3 has 14 amino acids. Between the trimmed V and J ends, which lost 3 bases and 2 bases, there was a span of 9 bases. Germline CDR1 is SGHNT and CDR2 is YENEEA. CDR3 DNA sequence: TGTGCCAGCAGCTTCAGCACGGACACAGATACGCAGTATTTT. It codes for CASSFSTDTDTQYF.

This clone was counted only a few times. The gene calls are TRBV6-5 and TRBJ1-1, with a weak D call TRBD1 (6 bases). The CDR3 covers 13 residues. CDR1 MNHEY and CDR2 SVGAGI come from the germline V gene. V was cut by 8 bases and J by 4 bases, with 14 bases left in between. The CDR3 sequence is CASHSGTTTEAFF. In nucleotides, the CDR3 is TGTGCCAGCCACTCCGGGACAACCACTGAAGCTTTCTTT.

Only a few counts were recorded for this clone. The chain uses TRBV5-4 and TRBJ2-2; no reliable D call. The V end lost 0 bases, the J end lost 6 bases, and 3 bases lay between the germline ends. CDR3 length equals 12 residues. Germline V gene data show CDR1 as SGHNT and CDR2 as YYREEE (reference sequence). The CDR3 here is CASSLGAGELFF. DNA of the CDR3: TGTGCCAGCAGCTTGGGGGCCGGGGAGCTGTTTTTT.

As concerns this clone: This may stem from a read error, because a much larger clone lies one nucleotide away. This chain joins TRBV11-2 and TRBJ2-7, with D uncertain. V shed 3 bases and J shed 2 bases, with 2 bases lying between them. The CDR3 length is 11 residues. Germline CDR1 SGHAT, CDR2 FQNNGV. CDR3 bases: TGTGCCAGCAGCTTGGCCTACGAGCAGTACTTC. This codes for CASSLAYEQYF.

The chain has TRBV13 and TRBJ2-6; perhaps TRBD1 as D (6 bases). V lost 3 bases and J lost 0, with 9 bases in between. This CDR3 spans 16 amino acids. Germline loops: CDR1 PRHDT, CDR2 FYEKMQ (reference sequence). This CDR3 reads CASSLDSFSGANVLTF. CDR3 in DNA: TGTGCCAGCAGCTTGGACAGTTTCTCTGGGGCCAACGTCCTGACTTTC.

The chain joins TRBV9 to TRBJ2-7, with TRBD1 as a possible D gene (6 bases). Germline loops: CDR1 SGDLS, CDR2 YYNGEE. V was shortened by 0 bases and J by 3 bases, with 13 bases between the two germline ends. The CDR3 spans 15 residues. The CDR3 DNA reads TGTGCCAGCAGCGTAGATCTGGGCAGGGGCTACGAGCAGTACTTC. This sequence encodes CASSVDLGRGYEQYF. Supplemented by reference TRBV9 and TRBJ2-7, the full variable domain reads DSGVTQTPKHLITATGQRVTLRCSPRSGDLSVYWYQQSLDQGLQFLIQYYNGEERAKGNILERFSAQQFPDLHSELNLSSLELGDSALYFCASSVDLGRGYEQYFGPGTRLTVT.

The chain uses TRBV28 and TRBJ2-1, with 9 nucleotides matching TRBD2. The junction had 3 bases not matched to a gene; V was cut back by 6 bases and J by 0 bases. The CDR3 is made up of 15 amino acids. CDR1 MDHEN and CDR2 SYDVKM come from the germline V gene. CDR3 coding DNA: TGTGCCAGCAGACAAGCGGGAGGCTCCTACAATGAGCAGTTCTTC. Amino acid sequence: CASRQAGGSYNEQFF.

The chain joins TRBV7-2 to TRBJ2-5, with D perhaps assigned TRBD1 or TRBD2 (5 bases each). The CDR3 runs to 15 residues. Per the germline V gene, CDR1 is SGHTA and CDR2 is FQGNSA. V gave up 5 bases and J gave up 2 bases, with 15 bases separating them. CDR3 DNA: TGTGCCAGCAGCCTCGGGACGGGGCGTCAAGAGACCCAGTACTTC. It specifies CASSLGTGRQETQYF.

The V call is TRBV11-3, the J call TRBJ2-3; D ambiguous. With 2 bases removed from V and 1 base from J, the gap between germline ends came to 7 bases. The CDR3 sequence is 14 residues long. Per germline, CDR1 SGHNT and CDR2 YENEEA. The CDR3 nucleotides read TGTGCCAGCAGCTTACGCGCAGGCACAGATACGCAGTATTTT. This encodes CASSLRAGTDTQYF.

The chain links TRBV6-1 to TRBJ2-1; 13 bases fit TRBD2. CDR3 size: 18 residues. Trimming removed 4 bases from V and 7 bases from J; junction bases left unmatched: 13. Per the germline V gene, CDR1 is MNHNS and CDR2 is SASEGT. The CDR3 DNA is TGTGCCAGCAGTGTAGGGAGTGTTGGACTAGCGGGAGTGAATGAGCAGTTCTTC. Translation: CASSVGSVGLAGVNEQFF.

CDR3 in DNA: TGCGCCAGCAGCCAAGTGGGCGGGACTAGCGGTGATAATGAGCAGTTCTTC. Translating gives CASSQVGGTSGDNEQFF. The chain employs TRBV4-3 and TRBJ2-1; 11 bases are a match to TRBD2. CDR1 is LGHNA, CDR2 YSLEER, per germline. The V gene end was trimmed by 1 base and the J gene end by 7 bases; junction bases not matched to a gene: 9. The CDR3 contains 17 residues.

The chain carries TRBV30 and TRBJ1-5; TRBD1 matches at 9 bases. Trimming at V came to 2 bases and at J to 6 bases, leaving 5 bases not matched to a gene. This CDR3 spans 14 amino acids. Germline CDR1 and CDR2: GTSNPN and SVGIG (reference sequence). The CDR3 sequence: CAWSMGQGGQPQHF. CDR3 nucleotide sequence: TGTGCCTGGAGTATGGGACAGGGTGGTCAGCCCCAGCATTTT.

This rearrangement joins TRBV2 to TRBJ1-2; no clear D. With 7 bases removed from V and 4 bases from J, the gap between germline ends came to 13 bases. This CDR3 is built from 13 residues. Germline V lookup: CDR1 SNHLY, CDR2 FYNNEI. The CDR3 DNA sequence: TGTGCCAGCAACATTAGTCCCCCCTATGGCTACACCTTC. It yields the protein CASNISPPYGYTF.

V gene TRBV9 combines with J gene TRBJ1-1, with D hard to call. Germline V lookup: CDR1 SGDLS, CDR2 YYNGEE. CDR3 length equals 15 residues. With 4 bases removed from V and 4 bases from J, the gap between germline ends came to 17 bases. DNA of the CDR3: TGTGCCAGCAGCCTAGGACCGGGTTTGGGCACTGAAGCTTTCTTT. Amino acid sequence: CASSLGPGLGTEAFF.

The CDR3 nucleotides read TGCGCCAGCAGCCAAGAGGGCCTCTCGGGGGACACCCGCTCTGAAAAACTGTTTTTT. Translated, it gives CASSQEGLSGDTRSEKLFF. The chain is built from TRBV4-3 and TRBJ1-4; D possibly corresponds to TRBD1 (6 bases). The CDR3 totals 19 residues. Germline CDR1 and CDR2: LGHNA and YSLEER. The V end lost 0 bases, the J end lost 7 bases, and 24 bases lay between the germline ends.

The CDR3 is CASSLWGLADLRNEQFF. The CDR3 region has the DNA TGTGCCAGCAGTTTGTGGGGACTAGCGGATTTACGAAATGAGCAGTTCTTC. This rearrangement joins TRBV27 to TRBJ2-1, with 11 bases that match TRBD2. J was trimmed by 7 bases and V by 3 bases; bases with no gene match: 11. The germline gives CDR1 MNHEY, CDR2 SMNVEV (reference sequence). This CDR3 is 17 amino acids long.

The gene calls are TRBV29-1 and TRBJ2-7; D remains unclear. The CDR3 loop spans 14 amino acids. V dropped 2 bases and J dropped 2 bases, with 13 bases sitting between them. Germline values: CDR1 SQVTM, CDR2 ANQGSEA. The CDR3 bases are TGCAGCGTTGAACTGTCAGGCTCTACCTACGAGCAGTACTTC. This encodes CSVELSGSTYEQYF.

This clone occurred a few times. The J gene is TRBJ1-5, the V gene TRBV5-6; 9 bases map to TRBD1. Germline V lookup: CDR1 SGHDT, CDR2 YYEEEE. J was trimmed by 3 bases and V by 4 bases; bases with no gene match: 11. This CDR3 has 17 residues. CDR3 sequence reads: CASSLWTGVNTNQPQHF. The CDR3 DNA reads TGTGCCAGCAGCCTTTGGACAGGGGTAAATACCAATCAGCCCCAGCATTTT.

The chain has TRBV28 and TRBJ2-5; 10 bases match TRBD2. Germline trimming cut 1 base from V and 4 bases from J; bases unmatched to any gene: 12. The CDR3 is 18 amino acids. Germline V gene lookup returns CDR1 MDHEN and CDR2 SYDVKM. Here the CDR3 DNA reads TGTGCCAGCAGTTTATTATCTGGCGCGAGCGGGAGGGGAGAGACCCAGTACTTC. Translated: CASSLLSGASGRGETQYF. Full variable domain (missing parts from reference TRBV28 and TRBJ2-5): DVKVTQSSRYLVKRTGEKVFLECVQDMDHENMFWYRQDPGLGLRLIYFSYDVKMKEKGDIPEGYSVSREKKERFSLILESASTNQTSMYLCASSLLSGASGRGETQYFGPGTRLLVL.

The V gene is TRBV5-1, the J gene TRBJ2-5; unclear D gene. Trimming stripped 0 bases from V and 2 bases from J, with 8 bases between. Germline V gene lookup returns CDR1 SGHRS and CDR2 YFSETQ. This CDR3 has 14 amino acids. The CDR3 protein is CASSLDAVQETQYF. CDR3 DNA sequence: TGCGCCAGCAGCTTGGATGCGGTACAAGAGACCCAGTACTTC.